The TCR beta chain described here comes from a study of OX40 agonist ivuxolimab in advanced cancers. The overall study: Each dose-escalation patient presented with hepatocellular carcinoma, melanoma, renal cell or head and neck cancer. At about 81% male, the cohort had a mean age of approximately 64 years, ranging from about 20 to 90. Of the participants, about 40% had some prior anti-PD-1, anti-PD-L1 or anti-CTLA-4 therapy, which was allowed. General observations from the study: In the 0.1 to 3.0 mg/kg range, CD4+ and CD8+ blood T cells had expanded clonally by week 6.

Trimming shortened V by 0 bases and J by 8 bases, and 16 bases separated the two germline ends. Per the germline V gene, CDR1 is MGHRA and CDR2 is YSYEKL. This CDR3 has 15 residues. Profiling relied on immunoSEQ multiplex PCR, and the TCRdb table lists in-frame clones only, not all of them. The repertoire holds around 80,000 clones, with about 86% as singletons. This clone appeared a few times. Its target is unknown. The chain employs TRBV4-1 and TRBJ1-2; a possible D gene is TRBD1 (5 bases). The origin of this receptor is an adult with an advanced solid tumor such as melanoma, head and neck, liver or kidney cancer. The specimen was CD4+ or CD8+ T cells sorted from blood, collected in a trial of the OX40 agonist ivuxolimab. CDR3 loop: CASSQDATGFEGYTF. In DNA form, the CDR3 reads TGCGCCAGCAGCCAAGACGCCACAGGTTTTGAAGGCTACACCTTC.